A single T cell receptor (beta chain) is shown here with its context. As originally analysed: For nucleated cells, counts were estimated from reference gene primer amplification. Data came from immunoSEQ multiplex PCR; TCRdb stores just in-frame clones and leaves some out. Clonal size and the V and J genes are those of that table, whereas D and trimming came from the DNA. In the table there are about 59,000 clones, over 75% of which are singletons. The CDR3 is made up of 16 amino acids. Per germline, CDR1 LGHDT and CDR2 YNNKEL (reference sequence). The junction had 5 bases not matched to a gene; V was cut back by 1 base and J by 6 bases. This sample is part of a study of blood T cell repertoires in COVID-19. Study-wide context: Whether acute or convalescent, the COVID-19 samples came from the United States, Italy and Spain. In each case, the material was cDNA or gDNA derived from T cells, B-cell-depleted T cells, or PBMCs.

The sequencing sample was made of peripheral blood. This clonotype was obtained from a man between 60 and 70 years old with acute or convalescent COVID-19. The chain employs TRBV3-1 (or the pseudogene TRBV3-2) and TRBJ2-1; 11 nucleotides line up with TRBD2. The CDR3 DNA reads as TGTGCCAGCAGCCAAGCTTTGCTAGCGGGGGGCAATGAGCAGTTCTTC. Protein product: CASSQALLAGGNEQFF.